This TCR beta chain was recovered during a study of blood T cell repertoires in COVID-19. Overall study: PBMCs, B-cell-depleted T cells, or T cells were the source of the cDNA or gDNA that made up the material.

Authors' methods: Estimates of nucleated cell counts were drawn from the amplification of reference gene primers. Profiled with immunoSEQ multiplex PCR; TCRdb holds only in-frame clones, not every one. That table furnishes V, J and clone size, whereas the DNA furnished D and trimming. The sample yields more than 200,000 clones, roughly 80% seen once. The CDR3 contains 15 residues. This clonotype originated in a woman of 80 years or more with acute or convalescent COVID-19. Sequencing used peripheral blood. The genes are TRBV21-1 and TRBJ2-7; the table gives TRBD1 as D, unverified against the DNA. TRBV21-1 constitutes a pseudogene. Written as DNA, the CDR3 is TGTGCCAGCAGCAAAGCAGGGGACAGCTCCTACGAGCAGTACTTC. This translates into CASSKAGDSSYEQYF.